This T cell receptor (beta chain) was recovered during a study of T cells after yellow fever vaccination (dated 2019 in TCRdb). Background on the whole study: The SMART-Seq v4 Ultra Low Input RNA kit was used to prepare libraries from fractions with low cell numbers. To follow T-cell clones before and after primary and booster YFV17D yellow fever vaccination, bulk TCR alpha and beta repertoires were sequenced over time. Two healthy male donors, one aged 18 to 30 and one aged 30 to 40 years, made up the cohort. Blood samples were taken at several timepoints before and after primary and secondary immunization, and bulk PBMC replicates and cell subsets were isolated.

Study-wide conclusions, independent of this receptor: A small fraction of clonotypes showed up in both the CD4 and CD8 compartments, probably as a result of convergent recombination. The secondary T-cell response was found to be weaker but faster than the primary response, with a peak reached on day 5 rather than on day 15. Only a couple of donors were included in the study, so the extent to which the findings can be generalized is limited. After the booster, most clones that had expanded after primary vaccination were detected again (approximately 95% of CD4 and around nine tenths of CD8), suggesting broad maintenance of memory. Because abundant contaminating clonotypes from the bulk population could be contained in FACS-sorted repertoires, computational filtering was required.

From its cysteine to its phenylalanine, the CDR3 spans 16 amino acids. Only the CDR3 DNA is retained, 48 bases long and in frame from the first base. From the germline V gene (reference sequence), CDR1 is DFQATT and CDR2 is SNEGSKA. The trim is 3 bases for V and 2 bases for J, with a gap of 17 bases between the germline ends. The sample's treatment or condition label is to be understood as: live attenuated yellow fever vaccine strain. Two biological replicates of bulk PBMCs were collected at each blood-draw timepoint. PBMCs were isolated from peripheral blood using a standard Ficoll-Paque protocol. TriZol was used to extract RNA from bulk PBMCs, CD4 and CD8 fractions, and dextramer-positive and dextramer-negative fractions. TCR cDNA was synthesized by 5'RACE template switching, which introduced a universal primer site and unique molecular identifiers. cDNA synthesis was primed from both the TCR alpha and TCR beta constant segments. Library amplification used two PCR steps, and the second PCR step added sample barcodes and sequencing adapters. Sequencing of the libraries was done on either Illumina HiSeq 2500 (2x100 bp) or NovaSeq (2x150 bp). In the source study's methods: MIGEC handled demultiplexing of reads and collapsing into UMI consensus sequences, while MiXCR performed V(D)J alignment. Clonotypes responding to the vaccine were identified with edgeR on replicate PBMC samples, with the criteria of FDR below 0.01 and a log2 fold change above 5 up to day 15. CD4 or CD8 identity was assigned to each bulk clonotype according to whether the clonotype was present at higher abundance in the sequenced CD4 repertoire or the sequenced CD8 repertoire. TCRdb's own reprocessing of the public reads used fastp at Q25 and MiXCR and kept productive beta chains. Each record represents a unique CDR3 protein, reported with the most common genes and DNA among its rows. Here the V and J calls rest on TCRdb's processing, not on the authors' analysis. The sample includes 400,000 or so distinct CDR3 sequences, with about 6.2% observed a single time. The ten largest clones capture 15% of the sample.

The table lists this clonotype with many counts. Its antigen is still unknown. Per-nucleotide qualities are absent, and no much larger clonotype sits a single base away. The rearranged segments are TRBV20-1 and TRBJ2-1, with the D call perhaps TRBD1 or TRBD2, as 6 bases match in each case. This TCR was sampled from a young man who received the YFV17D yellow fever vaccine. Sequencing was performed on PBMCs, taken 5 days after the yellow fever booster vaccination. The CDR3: CSASGGGERAYNEQFF. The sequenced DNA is TGCAGTGCTAGTGGGGGCGGGGAGAGGGCCTACAATGAGCAGTTCTTC.